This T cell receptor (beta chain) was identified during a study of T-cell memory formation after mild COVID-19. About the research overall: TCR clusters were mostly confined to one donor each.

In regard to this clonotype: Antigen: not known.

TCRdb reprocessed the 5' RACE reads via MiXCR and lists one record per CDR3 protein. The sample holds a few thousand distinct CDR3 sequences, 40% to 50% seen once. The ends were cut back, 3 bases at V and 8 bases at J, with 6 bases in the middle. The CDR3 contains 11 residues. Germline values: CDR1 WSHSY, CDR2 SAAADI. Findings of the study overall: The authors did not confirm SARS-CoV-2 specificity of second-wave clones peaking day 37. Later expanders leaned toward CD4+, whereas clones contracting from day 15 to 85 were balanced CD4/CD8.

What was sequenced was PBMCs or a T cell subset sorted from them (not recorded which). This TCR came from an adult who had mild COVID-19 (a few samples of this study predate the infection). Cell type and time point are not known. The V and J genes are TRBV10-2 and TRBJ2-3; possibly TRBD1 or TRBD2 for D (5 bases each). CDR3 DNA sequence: TGCGCCAGCAGTGATGGGGGTACGCAGTATTTT. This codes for CASSDGGTQYF.